One TCR beta chain is described in this entry. This entry belongs to a study of blood T cell repertoires in COVID-19. Study at large: The United States, Italy and Spain were the sources of the acute and convalescent COVID-19 samples. The cDNA or gDNA used as material had been derived from T cells, B-cell-depleted T cells, or PBMCs.

V lost 2 bases and J lost 8; bases outside the gene matches: 6. CDR3 length: 16 amino acids. The germline V gene has CDR1 SGDLS and CDR2 YYNGEE. Study processing details: Using reference gene primer amplification, nucleated cell counts were estimated. Sequencing used immunoSEQ multiplex PCR; TCRdb keeps in-frame clones, though not all of them. From that table come the V and J calls and clone size; the DNA was used to work out D and trimming. The top ten clones hold roughly 21% of a sample with tens of thousands of clones, around 90% of them seen once. The sample was peripheral blood. The sequence was obtained from a woman aged 80 or over in a cohort sampled during active or convalescent COVID-19. The chain employs TRBV9 and TRBJ1-6, with TRBD1 matching over 11 bases. The CDR3 region is CASSVGTGGSHSPLHF. CDR3 sequence (DNA): TGTGCCAGCAGCGTGGGGACAGGGGGATCTCATTCACCCCTCCACTTT.